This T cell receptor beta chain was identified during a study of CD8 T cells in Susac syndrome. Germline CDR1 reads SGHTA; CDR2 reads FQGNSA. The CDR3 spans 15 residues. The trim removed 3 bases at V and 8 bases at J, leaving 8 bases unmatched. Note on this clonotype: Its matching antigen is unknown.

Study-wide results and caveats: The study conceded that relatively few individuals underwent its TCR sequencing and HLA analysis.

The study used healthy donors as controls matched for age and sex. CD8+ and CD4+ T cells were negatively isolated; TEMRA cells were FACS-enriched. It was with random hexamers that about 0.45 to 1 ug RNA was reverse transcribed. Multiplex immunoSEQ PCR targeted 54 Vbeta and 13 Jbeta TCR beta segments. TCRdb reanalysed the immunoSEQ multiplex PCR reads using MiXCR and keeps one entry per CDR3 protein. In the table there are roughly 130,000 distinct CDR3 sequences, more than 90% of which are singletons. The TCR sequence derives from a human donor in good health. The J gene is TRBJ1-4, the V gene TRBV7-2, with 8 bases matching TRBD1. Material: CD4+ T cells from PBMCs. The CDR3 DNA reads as TGTGCCAGCAGCTTTCCGGGCACAGGGGGAGAAAAACTGTTTTTT. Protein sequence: CASSFPGTGGEKLFF.